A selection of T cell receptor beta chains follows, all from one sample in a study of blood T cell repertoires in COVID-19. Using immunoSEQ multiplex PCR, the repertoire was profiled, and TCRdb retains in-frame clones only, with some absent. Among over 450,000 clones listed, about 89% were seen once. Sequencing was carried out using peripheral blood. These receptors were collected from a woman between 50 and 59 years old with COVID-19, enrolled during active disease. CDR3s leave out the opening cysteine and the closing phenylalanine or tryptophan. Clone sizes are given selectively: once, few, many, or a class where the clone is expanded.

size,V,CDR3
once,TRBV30,AWSVKRGGSGPGYT
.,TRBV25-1,ASRRGGPTEAF
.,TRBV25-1,ASSPGGADGYT
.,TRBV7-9,ASSPTDYEQY
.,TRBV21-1,ASRASRGRLSPTRNGYT
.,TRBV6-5,ASSHFGAQPQH
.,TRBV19,ASTGQVDYGYT
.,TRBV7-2,ASSPRGPPGREQY
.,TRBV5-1,ASSPGGFRNIQY
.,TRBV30,AWVPGQGLLGYGYT
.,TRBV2,ASTEGGAPGYT
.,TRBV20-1,SAEGGGYT
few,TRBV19,ASSIDLERPSNQPQH
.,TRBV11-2,ASSFQFPGETNRKLF
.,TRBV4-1,ASSQGGQSYEKLF
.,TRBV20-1,SATHTDTQY
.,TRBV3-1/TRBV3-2,ASSQDIGETQY
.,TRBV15,ATSTILRGELF
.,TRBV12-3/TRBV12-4,ASSLAKNIQY
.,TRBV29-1,SVRQERDTEAF
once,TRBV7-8,ASSFGPAGGGYEQY
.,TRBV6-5,ASTVLGNTGELF
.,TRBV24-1,ATSGTSGLNTGELF
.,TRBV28,ACSEGTGINEKLF
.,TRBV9,ASSPGDSTYEQY
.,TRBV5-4,ASSLVGSAGNEQF
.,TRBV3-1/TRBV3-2,ASSPPFVAGAQETQY
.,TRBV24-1,ATSDSWNTEAF
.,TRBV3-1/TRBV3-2,ASSSGTGRQETQY
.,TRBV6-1,ASSEGGTGPYEQY
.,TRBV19,ASTWSRGHGNTIY
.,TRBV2,ASSDLIWHSAGKQY
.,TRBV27,ASSPGQGPYNEQF
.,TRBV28,ASSLGQAIQPQH
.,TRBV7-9,ASSRRGGDGYT
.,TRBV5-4,ASSPDWGGTEAF
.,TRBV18,ASSFRRATNEKLF
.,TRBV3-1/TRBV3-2,ASSQGTEETQY
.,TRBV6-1,ASSDRQPYEQY
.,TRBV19,ASSGQGRSSYNSPLH
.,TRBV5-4,ASSSPGLTLETQY
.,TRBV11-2,ASSLGGARNNEQF